This TCR beta chain was captured in a study of control samples from healthy donors and cancer patients. TCRdb keeps only in-frame clones here, not all; method: immunoSEQ multiplex PCR. The sample comprises 70,000 or so clones, just under 90% of which are singletons, and over 15% rests with the top ten. The CDR3 covers 15 residues. The germline gives CDR1 SGHNT, CDR2 YYREEE (reference sequence). Trimming stripped 0 bases from V and 1 base from J, with 10 bases between. The sequence was collected from a man in his sixties with lung cancer. Specimen: PBMCs. The rearrangement joins TRBV5-4 to TRBJ2-5; D may be TRBD1 or TRBD2 (6 bases each). CDR3 sequence: CASSLGGAAQETQYF. CDR3 in DNA: TGTGCCAGCAGCTTGGGGGGGGCAGCCCAAGAGACCCAGTACTTC.